The next 2 T cell receptor beta chains were all read from a single sample in a study of cytomegalovirus exposure and HLA in healthy donors (dated by TCRdb to the late 2010s). Libraries were built with the immunoSEQ multiplex PCR assay. A mixture of 60 forward primers for TCR Vbeta segments and 13 reverse primers for TCR Jbeta segments was used in the multiplex PCR. TCRdb re-hosts the immuneACCESS table, in-frame sequences only. Its copies lack some clones; in the studies checked, an unresolved V gene accounts for under half of them, and the cause for the rest is not known. The table for this sample lists 75,000 to 100,000 clones; 70% to 80% of them were counted only once. The ten largest clones add up to roughly 19% of the sample. Sequencing input: PBMCs. These receptors were taken from a woman aged 60-75 years in good health and CMV-seropositive.

The DNA of the CDR3 is TGTGCCAGCAGACTGTACAGGGGGTCCTACAATGAGCAGTTCTTC. It encodes CASRLYRGSYNEQFF. The chain has TRBV28 and TRBJ2-1, with 8 bases matching TRBD1. CDR1 is MDHEN, CDR2 SYDVKM, per germline. The CDR3 totals 15 residues. With 6 bases clipped from V and 1 base from J, the junction kept 5 bases outside the gene matches.

V usage is TRBV10-3 and J usage is TRBJ2-6; the D gene is possibly TRBD2 (6 bases). The CDR3 sequence is 17 residues long. Trimming took off 6 bases at V and 2 bases at J, with 17 bases between the two ends. Germline CDR1 ENHRY, CDR2 SYGVKD. CDR3 sequence (DNA): TGTGCCATCAGGACAACTCGAAGGGAGGCTGGGGCCAACGTCCTGACTTTC. Protein sequence: CAIRTTRREAGANVLTF.